The 20 T cell receptor beta chains below all came from one sample that was sequenced in a study of cytomegalovirus exposure and HLA in healthy donors. The PCR used 60 Vbeta and 13 Jbeta primers. This table comes from immunoSEQ multiplex PCR, and its TCRdb copy is limited to in-frame clones, with some not included. The sample lists more than 150,000 clones, around 80% occurring once. Sequenced sample: PBMCs. All receptors come from a woman aged 25 to 39 in good health and CMV-seropositive.

This clone was seen a single time. The genes are TRBV28 and TRBJ2-7; 10 bases are shared with TRBD1. The ends lost 7 bases at V and 4 bases at J; junction bases unmatched: 7. The CDR3 has 14 amino acids. CDR1 is MDHEN, CDR2 SYDVKM, per germline. CDR3 nucleotide sequence: TGTGCCAGCAAGCCGGGACAGGGGTTTTACGAGCAGTACTTC. Translating it yields CASKPGQGFYEQYF.

V is TRBV6-5 and J is TRBJ2-1; 9 bases line up with TRBD1. V shed 6 bases, J shed 9 bases, and the junction held 12 bases outside the gene matches. Germline CDR1 reads MNHEY; CDR2 reads SVGAGI. This CDR3 is 15 amino acids long. The CDR3 loop reads CASSRGQGNTGEQFF. The CDR3 DNA follows: TGTGCCAGCAGCCGGGGACAGGGAAATACTGGTGAGCAGTTCTTC.

V is TRBV6-6 and J is TRBJ1-4; 8 nucleotides line up with TRBD1. This CDR3 contains 15 residues. V was clipped by 8 bases and J by 8 bases; unmatched bases: 13. Germline CDR1 is MNHNY and CDR2 is SVGAGI (reference sequence). CDR3 nucleotides: TGTGCCAGCGTGATGAGAGACAGGGGAAGGGAAAAACTGTTTTTT. Its protein is CASVMRDRGREKLFF.

The chain recombines TRBV4-2 with TRBJ2-1; TRBD2 matches 7 bases. This CDR3 contains 16 residues. Germline CDR1 reads LGHNA; CDR2 reads YNFKEQ. Losses at the gene ends were 4 bases for V and 6 bases for J; bases not matched to a gene: 12. CDR3 sequence: CASSRTSSGPANEQFF. The CDR3 nucleotides read TGTGCCAGCAGCCGAACTTCTAGCGGCCCAGCCAATGAGCAGTTCTTC.

V gene TRBV7-8 combines with J gene TRBJ2-5; TRBD2 matches 10 bases. CDR1 is SGHVS, CDR2 FQNEAQ, per germline. The CDR3 loop spans 16 amino acids. J gave up 1 base and V 3 bases, and 5 bases lay outside the gene matches. CDR3: CASSFPVAGGQETQYF. The CDR3, as DNA: TGTGCCAGCAGCTTCCCCGTAGCGGGGGGCCAAGAGACCCAGTACTTC.

The chain couples TRBV5-4 to TRBJ1-2, with 7 bases fitting TRBD1. V was clipped by 0 bases and J by 8 bases; unmatched bases: 10. Germline values: CDR1 SGHNT, CDR2 YYREEE (reference sequence). This CDR3 is built from 15 residues. The CDR3 spells CASSLVVGGARGYTF. CDR3 bases: TGTGCCAGCAGCTTGGTGGTAGGGGGCGCGAGAGGCTACACCTTC.

The chain has TRBV27 and TRBJ2-3; TRBD1 matches 9 bases. CDR3 length: 16 amino acids. Germline V gene lookup returns CDR1 MNHEY and CDR2 SMNVEV (reference sequence). V shed 6 bases and J 4 bases; nucleotides not matched to a gene: 11. The CDR3 region is CASRTADRGGADTQYF. The CDR3 coding sequence is TGTGCCAGCAGAACCGCCGACAGGGGGGGCGCAGATACGCAGTATTTT.

V usage is TRBV5-5 and J usage is TRBJ1-5; tentative D call: TRBD1 (6 bases). The CDR3 covers 18 residues. Trimming took off 0 bases at V and 0 bases at J, with 16 bases between the two ends. CDR1 SGHKS and CDR2 YYEKEE come from the germline V gene (reference sequence). The CDR3 DNA sequence: TGTGCCAGCAGCTTGGCCGTCAGGGGAGAGGTTAGCAATCAGCCCCAGCATTTT. Its translation: CASSLAVRGEVSNQPQHF.

The genes are TRBV27 and TRBJ1-2; D may be TRBD1 (5 bases). This CDR3 spans 15 amino acids. The V and J ends lost 6 bases and 4 bases respectively, with 18 bases between them. CDR1 and CDR2 (germline): MNHEY, SMNVEV (reference sequence). CDR3 in amino acids: CASSSGVGLAYGYTF. In nucleotides, the CDR3 is TGTGCCAGCAGCTCTGGGGTGGGGCTGGCCTATGGCTACACCTTC.

This chain joins TRBV5-1 and TRBJ1-6; 9 bases align to TRBD1. CDR1 is SGHRS and CDR2 is YFSETQ in the germline V gene. V shed 3 bases, J shed 7 bases, and the junction held 5 bases outside the gene matches. This CDR3 has 15 amino acids. CDR3 DNA: TGCGCCAGCAGCTCCTCTGGACAGGGGAATTCACCCCTCCACTTT. It translates to CASSSSGQGNSPLHF.

V usage is TRBV10-2 and J usage is TRBJ2-1; D possibly corresponds to TRBD2 (6 bases). Germline CDR1 and CDR2: WSHSY and SAAADI. Between the trimmed V and J ends, which lost 6 bases and 8 bases, there was a span of 17 bases. This CDR3 comprises 14 residues. CDR3 sequence: CASRVGGQWDEQFF. Written as DNA, the CDR3 is TGCGCCAGCAGGGTCGGGGGTCAATGGGATGAGCAGTTCTTC.

The V and J genes are TRBV6-1 and TRBJ1-1; D gene uncertain. From germline, CDR1 is MNHNS and CDR2 SASEGT. V lost 1 base and J 1 base, leaving 13 bases between the germline ends. The CDR3 extends over 16 amino acids. DNA of the CDR3: TGTGCCAGCAGTGAAGGAGACACCAGGTGGAACACTGAAGCTTTCTTT. Residues: CASSEGDTRWNTEAFF.

J is TRBJ1-5 and V is TRBV9, with D possibly being TRBD1 (5 bases). Trimming stripped 4 bases from V and 9 bases from J, with 14 bases between. CDR3 length: 13 amino acids. Germline CDR1 reads SGDLS; CDR2 reads YYNGEE. The CDR3 region is CASSSTGAGPQHF. The CDR3 DNA reads as TGTGCCAGCAGCAGCACAGGTGCAGGGCCCCAGCATTTT.

The J gene is TRBJ2-3, the V gene TRBV9; D is unclear. CDR1 is SGDLS and CDR2 is YYNGEE in the germline V gene. The V end lost 4 bases, the J end lost 4 bases, and 13 bases lay between the germline ends. The CDR3 is made up of 14 amino acids. CDR3 sequence (DNA): TGTGCCAGCAGCCCCGGGTTTAGCCCAGATACGCAGTATTTT. Amino acids: CASSPGFSPDTQYF.

The chain combines TRBV28 with TRBJ2-5; D not certain. CDR3 size: 14 residues. V dropped 2 bases and J dropped 4 bases, with 11 bases sitting between them. Germline CDR1 reads MDHEN; CDR2 reads SYDVKM. CDR3 DNA sequence: TGTGCCAGCAGTTTAAGCTCGACGGGAGAGACCCAGTACTTC. This encodes CASSLSSTGETQYF.

This chain's CDR3 is CASSLWELPSYEQYF. CDR3 in DNA: TGTGCCAGCTCACTGTGGGAGCTCCCCTCCTACGAGCAGTACTTC. The V call is TRBV18, the J call TRBJ2-7, with TRBD2 as a possible D gene (5 bases). This CDR3 has 15 amino acids. Germline-derived CDR1 and CDR2 are KGHSH and LQKENI. Trimming pared 4 bases from V and 0 bases from J, leaving 13 bases between.

The chain joins TRBV7-8 to TRBJ1-2; 7 nucleotides line up with TRBD1. V lost 0 bases, J lost 6 bases, and 7 bases stayed unmatched. Germline loops: CDR1 SGHVS, CDR2 FQNEAQ. The CDR3 loop spans 15 amino acids. The CDR3 DNA reads TGTGCCAGCAGCTTAGCGCACAGGGGTAGGAATGGCTACACCTTC. Its protein is CASSLAHRGRNGYTF.

The chain is built from TRBV18 and TRBJ2-2; TRBD1 agrees at 7 bases. CDR1 and CDR2 (germline): KGHSH, LQKENI. V lost 5 bases and J lost 5; bases outside the gene matches: 2. There are 13 residues in the CDR3. As DNA, the CDR3 is TGTGCCAGCTCATCGGACAGGACCGGGGAGCTGTTTTTT. Translated, it gives CASSSDRTGELFF.

This clone was recorded once. The CDR3 protein is CASSSGQGSGNTIYF. In DNA, the CDR3 is TGTGCCAGCAGTTCCGGACAGGGATCCGGAAACACCATATATTTT. This rearrangement joins TRBV6-6 to TRBJ1-3, with 8 bases lining up with TRBD1. CDR3 size: 15 residues. The germline CDR1 and CDR2 sequences are MNHNY and SVGAGI (reference sequence). The trim removed 4 bases at V and 4 bases at J, leaving 6 bases unmatched.

The chain combines TRBV6-5 with TRBJ1-2; D gene ambiguous. This CDR3 is built from 13 residues. V was clipped by 5 bases and J by 3 bases, with 10 bases between them. The germline CDR1 and CDR2 sequences are MNHEY and SVGAGI. CDR3 in amino acids: CASSAVYDYGYTF. The CDR3 region has the DNA TGTGCCAGCAGTGCAGTGTATGACTATGGCTACACCTTC.